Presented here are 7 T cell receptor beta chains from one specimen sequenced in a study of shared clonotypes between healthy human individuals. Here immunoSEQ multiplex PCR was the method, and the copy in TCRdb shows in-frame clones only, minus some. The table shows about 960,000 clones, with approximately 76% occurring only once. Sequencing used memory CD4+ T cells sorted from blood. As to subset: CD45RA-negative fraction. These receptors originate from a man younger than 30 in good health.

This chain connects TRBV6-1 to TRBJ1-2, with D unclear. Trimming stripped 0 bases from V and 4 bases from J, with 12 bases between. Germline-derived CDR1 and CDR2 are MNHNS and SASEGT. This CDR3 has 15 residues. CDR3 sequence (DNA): TGTGCCAGCAGTGAAGCCCGGGCGGGGTTCTATGGCTACACCTTC. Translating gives CASSEARAGFYGYTF.

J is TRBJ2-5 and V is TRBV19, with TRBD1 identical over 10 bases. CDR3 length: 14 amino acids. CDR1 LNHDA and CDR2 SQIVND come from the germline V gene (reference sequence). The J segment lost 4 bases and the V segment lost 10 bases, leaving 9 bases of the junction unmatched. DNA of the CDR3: TGTGCCACCTCGGACAGGGGGTTGGGAGAGACCCAGTACTTC. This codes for CATSDRGLGETQYF. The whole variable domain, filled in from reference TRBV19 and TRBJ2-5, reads DGGITQSPKYLFRKEGQNVTLSCEQNLNHDAMYWYRQDPGQGLRLIYYSQIVNDFQKGDIAEGYSVSREKKESFPLTVTSAQKNPTAFYLCATSDRGLGETQYFGPGTRLLVL.

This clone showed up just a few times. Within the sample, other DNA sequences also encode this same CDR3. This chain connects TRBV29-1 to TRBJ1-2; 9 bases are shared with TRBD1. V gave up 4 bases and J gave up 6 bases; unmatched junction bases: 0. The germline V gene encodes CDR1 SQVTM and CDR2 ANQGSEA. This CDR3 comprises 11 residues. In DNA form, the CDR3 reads TGCAGCGTTGGACAGGGGGATGGCTACACCTTC. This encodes CSVGQGDGYTF.

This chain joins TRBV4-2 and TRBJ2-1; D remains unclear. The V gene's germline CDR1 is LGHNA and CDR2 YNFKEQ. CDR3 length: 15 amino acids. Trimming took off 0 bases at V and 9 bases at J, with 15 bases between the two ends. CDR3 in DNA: TGTGCCAGCAGCCAAGATATACTCACGGTCGGTGAGCAGTTCTTC. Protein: CASSQDILTVGEQFF.

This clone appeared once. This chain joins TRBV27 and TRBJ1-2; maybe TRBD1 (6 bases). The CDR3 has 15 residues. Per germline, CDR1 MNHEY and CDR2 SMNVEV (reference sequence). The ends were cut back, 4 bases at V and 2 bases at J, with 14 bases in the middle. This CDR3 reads CASSSGGGQNYGYTF. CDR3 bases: TGTGCCAGCAGTTCCGGGGGGGGGCAGAACTATGGCTACACCTTC.

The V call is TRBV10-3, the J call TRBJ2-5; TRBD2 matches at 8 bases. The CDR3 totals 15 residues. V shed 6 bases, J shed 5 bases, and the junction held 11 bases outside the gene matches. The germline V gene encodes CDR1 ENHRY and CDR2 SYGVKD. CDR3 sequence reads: CAISGGALFIETQYF. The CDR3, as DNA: TGTGCCATCAGCGGGGGGGCCTTATTTATCGAGACCCAGTACTTC.

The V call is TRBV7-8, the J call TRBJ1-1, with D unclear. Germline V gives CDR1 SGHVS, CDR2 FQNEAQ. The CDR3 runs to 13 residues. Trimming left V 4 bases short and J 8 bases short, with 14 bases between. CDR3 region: CASSSGRSGEAFF. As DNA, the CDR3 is TGTGCCAGCAGCTCCGGTCGGAGTGGGGAAGCTTTCTTT.